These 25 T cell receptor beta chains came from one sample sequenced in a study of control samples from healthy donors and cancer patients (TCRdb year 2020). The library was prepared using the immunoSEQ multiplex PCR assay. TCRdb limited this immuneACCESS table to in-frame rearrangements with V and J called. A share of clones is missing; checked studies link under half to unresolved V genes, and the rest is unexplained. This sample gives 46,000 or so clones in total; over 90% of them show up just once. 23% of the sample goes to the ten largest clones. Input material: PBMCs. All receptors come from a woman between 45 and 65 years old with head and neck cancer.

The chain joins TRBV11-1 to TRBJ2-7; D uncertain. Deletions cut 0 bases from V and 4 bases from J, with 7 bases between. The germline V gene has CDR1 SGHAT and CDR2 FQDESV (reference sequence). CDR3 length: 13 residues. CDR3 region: CASSLAALYEQYF. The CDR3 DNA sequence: TGTGCCAGCAGCTTAGCTGCCTTATACGAGCAGTACTTC.

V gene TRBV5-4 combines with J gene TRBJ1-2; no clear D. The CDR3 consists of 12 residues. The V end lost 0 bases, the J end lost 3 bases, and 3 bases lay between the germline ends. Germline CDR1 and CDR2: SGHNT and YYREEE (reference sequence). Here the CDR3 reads CASSLGDYGYTF. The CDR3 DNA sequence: TGTGCCAGCAGCTTGGGGGACTATGGCTACACCTTC.

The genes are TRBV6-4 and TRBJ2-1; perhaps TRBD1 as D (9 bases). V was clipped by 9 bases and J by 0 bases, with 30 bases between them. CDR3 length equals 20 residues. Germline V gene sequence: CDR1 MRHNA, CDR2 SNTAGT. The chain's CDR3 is CARSPGRDRAMNSSYNEQFF. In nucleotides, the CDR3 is TGTGCCAGGAGCCCCGGGAGGGACAGGGCTATGAACAGCTCCTACAATGAGCAGTTCTTC.

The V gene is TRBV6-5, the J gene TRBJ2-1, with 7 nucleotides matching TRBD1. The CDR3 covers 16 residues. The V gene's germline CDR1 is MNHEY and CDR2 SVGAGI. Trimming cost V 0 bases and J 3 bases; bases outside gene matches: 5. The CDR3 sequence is CASSYSSPGGYNEQFF. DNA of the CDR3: TGTGCCAGCAGTTACTCCTCCCCAGGGGGCTACAATGAGCAGTTCTTC.

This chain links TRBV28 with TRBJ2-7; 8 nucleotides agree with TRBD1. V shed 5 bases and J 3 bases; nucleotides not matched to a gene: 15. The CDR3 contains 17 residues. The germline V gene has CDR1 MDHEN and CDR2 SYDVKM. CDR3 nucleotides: TGTGCCAGCAGTGGAACTCACAGGGGGTCCAGTTACTACGAGCAGTACTTC. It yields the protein CASSGTHRGSSYYEQYF. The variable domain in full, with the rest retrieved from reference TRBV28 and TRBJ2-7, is DVKVTQSSRYLVKRTGEKVFLECVQDMDHENMFWYRQDPGLGLRLIYFSYDVKMKEKGDIPEGYSVSREKKERFSLILESASTNQTSMYLCASSGTHRGSSYYEQYFGPGTRLTVT.

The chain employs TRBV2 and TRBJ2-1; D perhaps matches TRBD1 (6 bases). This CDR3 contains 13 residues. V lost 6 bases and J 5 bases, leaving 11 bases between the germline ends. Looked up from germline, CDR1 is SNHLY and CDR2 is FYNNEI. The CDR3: CASSPGQNNEQFF. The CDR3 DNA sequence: TGTGCCAGCAGCCCTGGACAGAACAATGAGCAGTTCTTC.

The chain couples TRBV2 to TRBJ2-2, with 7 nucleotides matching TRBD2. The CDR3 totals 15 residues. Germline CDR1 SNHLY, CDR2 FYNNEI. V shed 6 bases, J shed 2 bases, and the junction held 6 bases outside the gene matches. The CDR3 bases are TGTGCCAGCAGCCGCGGGACTACTAACACCGGGGAGCTGTTTTTT. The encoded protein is CASSRGTTNTGELFF.

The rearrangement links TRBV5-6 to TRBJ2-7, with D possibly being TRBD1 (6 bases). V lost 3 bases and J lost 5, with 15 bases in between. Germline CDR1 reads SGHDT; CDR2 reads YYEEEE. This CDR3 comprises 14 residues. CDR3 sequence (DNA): TGTGCCAGCAGCTACCCAGGGGATAAGGACGAGCAGTACTTC. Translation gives CASSYPGDKDEQYF.

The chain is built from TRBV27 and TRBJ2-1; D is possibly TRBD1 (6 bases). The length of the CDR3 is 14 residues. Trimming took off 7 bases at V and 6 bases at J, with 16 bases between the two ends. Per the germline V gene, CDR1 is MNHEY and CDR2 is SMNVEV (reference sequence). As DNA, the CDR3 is TGTGCCAGCAAGGGGGAAGGGACCCCCAATGAGCAGTTCTTC. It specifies CASKGEGTPNEQFF.

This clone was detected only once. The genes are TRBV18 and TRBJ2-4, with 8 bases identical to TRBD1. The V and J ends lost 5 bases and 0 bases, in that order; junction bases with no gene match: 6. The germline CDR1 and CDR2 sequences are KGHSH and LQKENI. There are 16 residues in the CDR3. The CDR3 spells CASSAGTGLAKNIQYF. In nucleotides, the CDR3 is TGTGCCAGCTCAGCCGGGACAGGCCTAGCCAAAAACATTCAGTACTTC.

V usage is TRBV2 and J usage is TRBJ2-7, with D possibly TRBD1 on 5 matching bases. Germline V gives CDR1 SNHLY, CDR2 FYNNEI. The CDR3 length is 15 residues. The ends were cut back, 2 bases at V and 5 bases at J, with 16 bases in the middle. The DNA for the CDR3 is TGTGCCAGCAGTGAACAGGGTGGCGTTACGCACGAGCAGTACTTC. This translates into CASSEQGGVTHEQYF.

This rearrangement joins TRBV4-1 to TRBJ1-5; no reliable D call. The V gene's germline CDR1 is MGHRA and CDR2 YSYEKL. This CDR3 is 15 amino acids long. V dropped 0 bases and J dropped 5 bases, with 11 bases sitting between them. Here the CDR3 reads CASSQEGGEHQPQHF. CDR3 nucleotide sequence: TGCGCCAGCAGCCAAGAGGGCGGGGAGCATCAGCCCCAGCATTTT.

CDR3 protein: CASSRYRGAVDTQYF. CDR3 nucleotides: TGTGCCAGCAGCCGCTACAGGGGTGCGGTAGATACGCAGTATTTT. The chain couples TRBV5-4 to TRBJ2-3, with 7 bases fitting TRBD1. The V and J ends lost 4 bases and 5 bases, in that order; junction bases with no gene match: 10. CDR3 length: 15 amino acids. From germline, CDR1 is SGHNT and CDR2 YYREEE (reference sequence).

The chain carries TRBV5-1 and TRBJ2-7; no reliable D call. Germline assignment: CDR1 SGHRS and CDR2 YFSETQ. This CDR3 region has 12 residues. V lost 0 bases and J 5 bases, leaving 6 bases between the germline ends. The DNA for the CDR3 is TGCGCCAGCAGCTTGGTACACAACGAGCAGTACTTC. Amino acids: CASSLVHNEQYF.

The CDR3 DNA sequence: TGCGCCAGCAGCCCCCAATCGCGGGGGAGATACACCGGGGAGCTGTTTTTT. Protein product: CASSPQSRGRYTGELFF. The V gene is TRBV4-1, the J gene TRBJ2-2; 7 nucleotides agree with TRBD2. Trimming at V came to 4 bases and at J to 3 bases, leaving 11 bases not matched to a gene. CDR1 and CDR2 (germline): MGHRA, YSYEKL. The CDR3 sequence is 17 residues long.

The CDR3 loop reads CASSARNEQFF. The CDR3 DNA follows: TGCGCCAGCAGCGCACGTAATGAGCAGTTCTTC. The chain has TRBV5-1 and TRBJ2-1; D remains unclear. V lost 4 bases and J 7 bases, leaving 6 bases between the germline ends. Germline CDR1 reads SGHRS; CDR2 reads YFSETQ. The CDR3 runs 11 residues.

CDR3 DNA sequence: TGTGCCAGCAGCCATAGCGGGAGGGGATTCGGTGAGCAGTTCTTC. It is translated as CASSHSGRGFGEQFF. V usage is TRBV5-6 and J usage is TRBJ2-1; TRBD2 matches at 11 bases. J was trimmed by 9 bases and V by 4 bases; bases with no gene match: 9. This CDR3 has 15 residues. CDR1 is SGHDT and CDR2 is YYEEEE in the germline V gene.

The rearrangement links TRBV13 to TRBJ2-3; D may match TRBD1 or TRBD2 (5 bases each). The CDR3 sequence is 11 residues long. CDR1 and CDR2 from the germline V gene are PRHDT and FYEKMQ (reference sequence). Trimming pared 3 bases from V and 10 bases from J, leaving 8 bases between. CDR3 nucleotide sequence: TGTGCCAGCAGCTTGGGGGTAGCGCAGTATTTT. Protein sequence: CASSLGVAQYF.

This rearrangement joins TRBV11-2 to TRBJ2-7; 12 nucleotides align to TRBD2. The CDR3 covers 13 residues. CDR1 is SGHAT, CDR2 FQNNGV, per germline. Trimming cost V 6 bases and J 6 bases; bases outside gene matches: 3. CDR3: CASRRLAGVEQYF. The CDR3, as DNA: TGTGCCAGCAGACGACTAGCGGGAGTCGAGCAGTACTTC.

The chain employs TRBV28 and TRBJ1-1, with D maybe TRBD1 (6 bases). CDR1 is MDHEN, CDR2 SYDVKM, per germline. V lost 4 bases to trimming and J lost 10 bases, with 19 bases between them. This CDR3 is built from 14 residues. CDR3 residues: CASSSAGADRGAFF. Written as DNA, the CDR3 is TGTGCCAGCAGTTCGGCAGGGGCGGATAGGGGAGCTTTCTTT.

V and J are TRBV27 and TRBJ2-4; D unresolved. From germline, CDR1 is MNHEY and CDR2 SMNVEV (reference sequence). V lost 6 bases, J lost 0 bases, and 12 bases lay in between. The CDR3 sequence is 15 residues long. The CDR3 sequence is CASRSLGRAKNIQYF. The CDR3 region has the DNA TGTGCCAGCAGGAGCCTCGGAAGAGCCAAAAACATTCAGTACTTC.

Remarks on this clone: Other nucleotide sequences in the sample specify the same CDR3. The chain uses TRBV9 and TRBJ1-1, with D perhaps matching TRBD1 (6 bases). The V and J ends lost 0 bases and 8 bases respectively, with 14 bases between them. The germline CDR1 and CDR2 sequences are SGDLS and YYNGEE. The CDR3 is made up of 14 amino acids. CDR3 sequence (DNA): TGTGCCAGCAGCGTAGAGGGAGGGGGAACAGAAGCTTTCTTT. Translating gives CASSVEGGGTEAFF.

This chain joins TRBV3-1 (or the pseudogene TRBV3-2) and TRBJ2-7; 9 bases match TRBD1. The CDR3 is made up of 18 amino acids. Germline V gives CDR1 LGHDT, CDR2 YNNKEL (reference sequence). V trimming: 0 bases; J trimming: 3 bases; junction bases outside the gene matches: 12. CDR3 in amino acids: CASSQEGIGRDRVYEQYF. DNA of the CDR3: TGTGCCAGCAGCCAAGAGGGGATCGGTAGGGACAGGGTCTACGAGCAGTACTTC.

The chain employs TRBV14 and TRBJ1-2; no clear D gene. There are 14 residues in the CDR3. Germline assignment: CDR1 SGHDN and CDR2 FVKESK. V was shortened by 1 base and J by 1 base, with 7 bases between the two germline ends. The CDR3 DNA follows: TGTGCCAGCAGCCAAGGGTGGGTTAACTATGGCTACACCTTC. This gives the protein CASSQGWVNYGYTF.

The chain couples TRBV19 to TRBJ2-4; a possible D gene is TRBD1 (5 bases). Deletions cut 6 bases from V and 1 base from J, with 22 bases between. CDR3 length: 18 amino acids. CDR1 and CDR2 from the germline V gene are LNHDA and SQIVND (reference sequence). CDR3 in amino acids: CASRAGSYYTEAKNIQYF. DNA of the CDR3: TGTGCCAGTAGAGCAGGGTCTTACTATACCGAGGCCAAAAACATTCAGTACTTC. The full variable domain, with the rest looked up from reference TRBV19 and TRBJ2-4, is DGGITQSPKYLFRKEGQNVTLSCEQNLNHDAMYWYRQDPGQGLRLIYYSQIVNDFQKGDIAEGYSVSREKKESFPLTVTSAQKNPTAFYLCASRAGSYYTEAKNIQYFGAGTRLSVL.